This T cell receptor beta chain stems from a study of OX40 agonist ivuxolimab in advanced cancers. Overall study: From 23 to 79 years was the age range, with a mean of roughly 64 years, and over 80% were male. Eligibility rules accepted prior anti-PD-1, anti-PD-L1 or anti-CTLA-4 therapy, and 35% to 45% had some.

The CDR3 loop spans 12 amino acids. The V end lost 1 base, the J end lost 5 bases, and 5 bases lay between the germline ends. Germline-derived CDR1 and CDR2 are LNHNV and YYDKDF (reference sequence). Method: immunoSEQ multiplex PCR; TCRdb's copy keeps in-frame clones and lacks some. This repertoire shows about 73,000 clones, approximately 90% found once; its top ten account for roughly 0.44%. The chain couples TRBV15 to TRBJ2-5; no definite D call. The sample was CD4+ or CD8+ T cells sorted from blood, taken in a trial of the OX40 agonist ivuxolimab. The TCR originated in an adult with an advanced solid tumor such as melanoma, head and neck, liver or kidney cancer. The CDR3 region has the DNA TGTGCCACCAGCAGAGGAACCGAGACCCAGTACTTC. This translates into CATSRGTETQYF.